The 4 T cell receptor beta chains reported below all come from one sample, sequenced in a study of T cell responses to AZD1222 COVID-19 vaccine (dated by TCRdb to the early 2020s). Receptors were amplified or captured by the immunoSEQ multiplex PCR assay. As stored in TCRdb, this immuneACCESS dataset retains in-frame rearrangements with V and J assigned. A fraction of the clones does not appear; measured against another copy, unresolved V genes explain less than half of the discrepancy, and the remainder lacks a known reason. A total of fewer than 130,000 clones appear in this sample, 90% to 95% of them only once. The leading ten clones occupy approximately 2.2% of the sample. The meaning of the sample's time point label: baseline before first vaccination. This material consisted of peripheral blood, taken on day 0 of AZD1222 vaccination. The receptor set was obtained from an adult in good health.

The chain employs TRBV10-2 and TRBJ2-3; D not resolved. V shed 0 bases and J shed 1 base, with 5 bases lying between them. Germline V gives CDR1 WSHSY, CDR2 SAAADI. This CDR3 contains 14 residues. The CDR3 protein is CASSESGGTDTQYF. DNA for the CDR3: TGCGCCAGCAGTGAGTCAGGAGGCACAGATACGCAGTATTTT.

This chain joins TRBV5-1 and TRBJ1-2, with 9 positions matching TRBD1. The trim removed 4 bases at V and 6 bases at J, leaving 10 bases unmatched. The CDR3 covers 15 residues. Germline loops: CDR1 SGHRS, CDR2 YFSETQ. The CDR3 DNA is TGCGCCAGCAGCGTAGACCCGGGACAGGGAGATGGCTACACCTTC. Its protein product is CASSVDPGQGDGYTF. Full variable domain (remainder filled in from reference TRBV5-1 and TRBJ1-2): KAGVTQTPRYLIKTRGQQVTLSCSPISGHRSVSWYQQTPGQGLQFLFEYFSETQRNKGNFPGRFSGRQFSNSRSEMNVSTLELGDSALYLCASSVDPGQGDGYTFGSGTRLTVV.

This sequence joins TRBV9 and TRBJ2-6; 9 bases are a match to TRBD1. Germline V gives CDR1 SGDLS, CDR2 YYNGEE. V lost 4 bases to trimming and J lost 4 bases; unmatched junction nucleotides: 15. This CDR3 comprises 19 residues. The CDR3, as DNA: TGTGCCAGCAGCCCACAAGGACAGGGGAAGAGGGGAGGGGCCAACGTCCTGACTTTC. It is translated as CASSPQGQGKRGGANVLTF.

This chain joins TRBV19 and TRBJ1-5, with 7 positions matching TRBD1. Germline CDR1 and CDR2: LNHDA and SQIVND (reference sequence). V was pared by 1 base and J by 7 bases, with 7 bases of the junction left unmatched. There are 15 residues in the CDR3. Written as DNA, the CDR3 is TGTGCCAGTAGTATAGGACAGGGAATTGGGCAGCCCCAGCATTTT. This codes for CASSIGQGIGQPQHF.